These 28 T cell receptor beta chains share one sample of origin, sequenced in a study of radiotherapy plus CTLA-4 blockade in lung cancer. TCRdb keeps only in-frame clones here, not all; method: immunoSEQ multiplex PCR. The table records some 96,000 clones, 80% to 90% of them present only once. The material sequenced was peripheral blood, taken from a patient treated with radiotherapy plus ipilimumab. These receptor sequences come from a human donor with non-small cell lung cancer that progressed on radiotherapy plus ipilimumab.

The rearrangement joins TRBV20-1 to TRBJ2-1; the D is unclear. V was shortened by 7 bases and J by 5 bases, with 9 bases between the two germline ends. Germline assignment: CDR1 DFQATT and CDR2 SNEGSKA (reference sequence). This CDR3 contains 11 residues. CDR3 residues: CSVAADNEQFF. In DNA, the CDR3 is TGCAGTGTCGCGGCCGACAATGAGCAGTTCTTC.

This sequence joins TRBV11-2 and TRBJ2-7; a weak D match, TRBD1 (5 bases). With 4 bases removed from V and 7 bases from J, the gap between germline ends came to 8 bases. Germline V gene lookup returns CDR1 SGHAT and CDR2 FQNNGV. The CDR3 has 11 amino acids. CDR3 sequence: CASSSGQEQYF. CDR3 DNA sequence: TGTGCCAGCAGCTCTGGACAAGAGCAGTACTTC.

This chain joins TRBV6-5 and TRBJ2-2; 12 bases fit TRBD2. Germline lookup yields CDR1 MNHEY and CDR2 SVGAGI. The CDR3 is made up of 16 amino acids. The V segment lost 2 bases and the J segment 10 bases; nucleotides outside the gene matches: 8. Written as DNA, the CDR3 is TGTGCCAGCAGTTACGGGGGCACTAGCGGGAGGCAGGAGCTGTTTTTT. This encodes CASSYGGTSGRQELFF.

The rearrangement links TRBV30 to TRBJ2-2; 7 bases fit TRBD1. The J segment lost 7 bases and the V segment lost 5 bases, leaving 7 bases of the junction unmatched. The length of the CDR3 is 13 residues. Germline CDR1 and CDR2: GTSNPN and SVGIG (reference sequence). In nucleotides, the CDR3 is TGTGCCTGGGGACACAGGGGTGGCGGGGAGCTGTTTTTT. Residues: CAWGHRGGGELFF.

The DNA of the CDR3 is TGTGCCAGCACACCCCGGCTAGCGGGAGGTCAAAATGAGCAGTTCTTC. Translation: CASTPRLAGGQNEQFF. V is TRBV9 and J is TRBJ2-1; 11 bases line up with TRBD2. Germline CDR1 and CDR2: SGDLS and YYNGEE. The CDR3 is 16 residues long. Trimming removed 6 bases from V and 7 bases from J; junction bases left unmatched: 12.

The chain links TRBV5-1 to TRBJ1-1; 8 bases are shared with TRBD1. This CDR3 contains 14 residues. CDR1 is SGHRS, CDR2 YFSETQ, per germline. The V and J ends lost 4 bases and 4 bases, in that order; junction bases with no gene match: 6. CDR3 DNA: TGCGCCAGCAGCCTAAGCACAGGGGGCACTGAAGCTTTCTTT. Its protein product is CASSLSTGGTEAFF. The full variable domain, in which reference TRBV5-1 and TRBJ1-1 provide the parts outside the CDR3, is KAGVTQTPRYLIKTRGQQVTLSCSPISGHRSVSWYQQTPGQGLQFLFEYFSETQRNKGNFPGRFSGRQFSNSRSEMNVSTLELGDSALYLCASSLSTGGTEAFFGQGTRLTVV.

A single count supports this clone. The chain links TRBV11-3 to TRBJ2-7; weak D call: TRBD2 (5 bases). The V end lost 10 bases, the J end lost 2 bases, and 18 bases lay between the germline ends. This CDR3 region has 14 residues. Germline V CDR1 and CDR2: SGHNT, YENEEA. The CDR3 spells CATARGGGTYEQYF. The CDR3 DNA follows: TGTGCCACCGCCCGAGGCGGAGGAACCTACGAGCAGTACTTC.

Comments on this clone: Since the CDR3 does not end with the conserved phenylalanine or tryptophan, this likely comes from a read error. The limits of the CDR3 on the DNA are not certain, so only TCRdb's listed CDR3 is given. The chain combines TRBV12-5 with TRBJ2-7; the table assigns TRBD2, which was not confirmed against the DNA. Per germline, CDR1 LGHNT and CDR2 FRNRAP. The CDR3 is made up of 10 amino acids, end residues included. The CDR3 sequence is CASGNPSKAR.

V is TRBV2 and J is TRBJ1-2, with D tentatively TRBD1 (6 bases). This CDR3 comprises 14 residues. The germline V gene encodes CDR1 SNHLY and CDR2 FYNNEI. Trimming removed 6 bases from V and 3 bases from J, with 14 bases in between. CDR3 DNA: TGTGCCAGCAGGGGGGGGGCCAGGGACTATGGCTACACCTTC. Amino acid sequence: CASRGGARDYGYTF.

This chain uses TRBV5-4 with TRBJ2-1, with D perhaps given as TRBD1 or TRBD2 (6 bases each). The CDR3 has 13 amino acids. Trimming took off 0 bases at V and 8 bases at J, with 9 bases between the two ends. The germline CDR1 and CDR2 sequences are SGHNT and YYREEE (reference sequence). The chain's CDR3 is CASSLVGGYEQFF. The CDR3 region has the DNA TGTGCCAGCAGCTTGGTAGGGGGGTATGAGCAGTTCTTC.

This clone was seen just once. The CDR3 bases are TGTGCCAGCAGCGGGGGGACTAGCCCCTACGAGCAGTACTTC. The encoded protein is CASSGGTSPYEQYF. The rearrangement links TRBV9 to TRBJ2-7; the match to TRBD2 covers 9 bases. The CDR3 is 14 amino acids. V shed 3 bases and J 2 bases; nucleotides not matched to a gene: 3. From germline, CDR1 is SGDLS and CDR2 YYNGEE.

The chain employs TRBV6-5 and TRBJ2-7, with 7 nucleotides matching TRBD2. Looked up from germline, CDR1 is MNHEY and CDR2 is SVGAGI. V trimming: 3 bases; J trimming: 2 bases; junction bases outside the gene matches: 7. The CDR3 extends over 15 amino acids. CDR3 nucleotide sequence: TGTGCCAGCAGTTATGCGGGAGCGAGGACCTACGAGCAGTACTTC. Its translation: CASSYAGARTYEQYF.

This clone has more than one count but fewer than ten. This chain connects TRBV6-4 to TRBJ2-2; a possible D gene is TRBD1 (6 bases). The germline V gene has CDR1 MRHNA and CDR2 SNTAGT. This CDR3 spans 15 amino acids. V was clipped by 3 bases and J by 4 bases, with 12 bases between them. The CDR3 DNA sequence: TGTGCCAGCAGTGATAGCAGGGGAATCACCGGGGAGCTGTTTTTT. It translates to CASSDSRGITGELFF.

This clone was picked up a small number of times. The chain has TRBV7-3 and TRBJ2-2, with 15 bases identical to TRBD2. The CDR3 has 16 residues. Unmatched junction bases numbered 3, after V lost 3 bases and J lost 7 bases. Per the germline V gene, CDR1 is SGHTA and CDR2 is FQGTGA. In nucleotides, the CDR3 is TGTGCCAGCAGCTTGGGACTAGCGGGAGGTGTCGGGGAGCTGTTTTTT. Translation: CASSLGLAGGVGELFF.

The chain has TRBV4-1 and TRBJ2-5; 7 bases line up with TRBD2. The CDR3 is made up of 15 amino acids. V was pared by 1 base and J by 9 bases, with 11 bases of the junction left unmatched. The germline V gene encodes CDR1 MGHRA and CDR2 YSYEKL. Written as DNA, the CDR3 is TGCGCCAGCAGCCAAGGGGCTCAAGGGACTATCGCCCAGTACTTC. Its protein is CASSQGAQGTIAQYF.

The chain joins TRBV5-1 to TRBJ1-4; D may be TRBD1 (5 bases). Germline-derived CDR1 and CDR2 are SGHRS and YFSETQ. The length of the CDR3 is 15 residues. V lost 0 bases and J 5 bases, leaving 11 bases between the germline ends. In DNA, the CDR3 is TGCGCCAGCAGCTTGGGACAGCCGGGAAATGAAAAACTGTTTTTT. Amino acid sequence: CASSLGQPGNEKLFF.

The chain combines TRBV2 with TRBJ2-7; 7 bases line up with TRBD2. The CDR3 has 12 residues. Germline CDR1 and CDR2: SNHLY and FYNNEI. J was trimmed by 9 bases and V by 8 bases; bases with no gene match: 10. In DNA form, the CDR3 reads TGTGCCAGCGGGATCGCGGGAGCGGCGCAGTACTTC. Translated, it gives CASGIAGAAQYF. The variable domain in full, completed from reference TRBV2 and TRBJ2-7, reads EPEVTQTPSHQVTQMGQEVILRCVPISNHLYFYWYRQILGQKVEFLVSFYNNEISEKSEIFDDQFSVERPDGSNFTLKIRSTKLEDSAMYFCASGIAGAAQYFGPGTRLTVT.

The chain couples TRBV5-1 to TRBJ2-1, with 11 bases aligning to TRBD2. Unmatched junction bases numbered 1, after V lost 0 bases and J lost 5 bases. Germline V CDR1 and CDR2: SGHRS, YFSETQ. The CDR3 spans 15 residues. The CDR3 is CASSLGLAGNNEQFF. The CDR3 nucleotides are TGCGCCAGCAGCTTGGGACTAGCGGGGAACAATGAGCAGTTCTTC.

This chain links TRBV9 with TRBJ1-2; D is possibly TRBD1 (5 bases). Trimming cost V 4 bases and J 3 bases, with 13 bases left between them. The CDR3 is 14 residues long. CDR1 and CDR2 (germline): SGDLS, YYNGEE. The CDR3 protein is CASSPGGFDYGYTF. The CDR3 nucleotides are TGTGCCAGCAGCCCCGGGGGTTTCGACTATGGCTACACCTTC.

The rearrangement joins TRBV11-2 to TRBJ2-1; 11 bases agree with TRBD2. The CDR3 has 15 residues. The V and J ends lost 1 base and 10 bases, in that order; junction bases with no gene match: 6. Germline CDR1 and CDR2: SGHAT and FQNNGV. CDR3 sequence (DNA): TGTGCCAGCAGCTTAGTTTTAGCGGGAGGGGGGGAGCAGTTCTTC. It codes for CASSLVLAGGGEQFF.

The genes are TRBV5-1 and TRBJ1-1, with TRBD1 matching 9 bases. This CDR3 comprises 17 residues. Germline V gene sequence: CDR1 SGHRS, CDR2 YFSETQ. Germline trimming cut 6 bases from V and 6 bases from J; bases unmatched to any gene: 18. The CDR3, as DNA: TGCGCCAGCACACGAGCCGGGACAGGGTCTTCTTTACCTGAAGCTTTCTTT. Its protein product is CASTRAGTGSSLPEAFF.

The rearrangement uses TRBV9 and TRBJ2-7; TRBD2 aligns across 12 bases. CDR3 size: 15 residues. Germline trimming cut 1 base from V and 2 bases from J; bases unmatched to any gene: 1. The germline V gene encodes CDR1 SGDLS and CDR2 YYNGEE. This CDR3 is CASSVLAGGPYEQYF. The CDR3 DNA reads TGTGCCAGCAGCGTACTAGCGGGAGGGCCCTACGAGCAGTACTTC. Variable domain in full (rest from reference TRBV9 and TRBJ2-7): DSGVTQTPKHLITATGQRVTLRCSPRSGDLSVYWYQQSLDQGLQFLIQYYNGEERAKGNILERFSAQQFPDLHSELNLSSLELGDSALYFCASSVLAGGPYEQYFGPGTRLTVT.

The chain has TRBV2 and TRBJ1-1, with TRBD1 identical over 8 bases. Unmatched junction bases numbered 8, after V lost 2 bases and J lost 9 bases. CDR1 is SNHLY, CDR2 FYNNEI, per germline. The CDR3 has 14 residues. As DNA, the CDR3 is TGTGCCAGCAGTGAAAACCCCGGGACAGGAAAAGCTTTCTTT. Its translation: CASSENPGTGKAFF.

The sample holds a few counts of this clone. The chain carries TRBV10-2 and TRBJ1-5; D gene ambiguous. The germline gives CDR1 WSHSY, CDR2 SAAADI. This CDR3 spans 14 amino acids. The V end lost 4 bases, the J end lost 0 bases, and 7 bases lay between the germline ends. The CDR3 reads CASSGIDSNQPQHF. The CDR3 DNA sequence: TGCGCCAGCAGTGGAATTGATAGCAATCAGCCCCAGCATTTT.

The chain is built from TRBV19 and TRBJ1-2; D gene uncertain. In germline, CDR1 is LNHDA, CDR2 SQIVND (reference sequence). The CDR3 loop spans 17 amino acids. Trimming left V 3 bases short and J 5 bases short, with 22 bases between. The CDR3: CASSMYVTSIGEYGYTF. In DNA, the CDR3 is TGTGCCAGTAGTATGTATGTCACATCAATCGGAGAGTATGGCTACACCTTC.

There are a few counts of this clone. The chain combines TRBV30 with TRBJ1-1, with D maybe TRBD1 (5 bases). The CDR3 is 13 residues long. The V gene's germline CDR1 is GTSNPN and CDR2 SVGIG (reference sequence). Trimming removed 1 base at V and 3 bases at J, with 9 bases between. CDR3 loop: CAWSGQYHTEAFF. The CDR3 region has the DNA TGTGCCTGGAGTGGACAGTATCACACTGAAGCTTTCTTT. The whole variable domain, filled in from reference TRBV30 and TRBJ1-1, reads SQTIHQWPATLVQPVGSPLSLECTVEGTSNPNLYWYRQAAGRGLQLLFYSVGIGQISSEVPQNLSASRPQDRQFILSSKKLLLSDSGFYLCAWSGQYHTEAFFGQGTRLTVV.

This chain connects TRBV5-6 to TRBJ2-1; D may match TRBD1 or TRBD2 (5 bases each). The CDR3 loop spans 14 amino acids. Germline V gene data show CDR1 as SGHDT and CDR2 as YYEEEE. Trimming shortened V by 0 bases and J by 10 bases, and 14 bases separated the two germline ends. The CDR3 is CASSLVGVGEEQFF. The CDR3 DNA reads as TGTGCCAGCAGCTTGGTGGGTGTGGGGGAGGAGCAGTTCTTC.

V usage is TRBV6-6 and J usage is TRBJ2-1; D remains ambiguous. There are 13 residues in the CDR3. The ends were cut back, 4 bases at V and 5 bases at J, with 9 bases in the middle. Looked up from germline, CDR1 is MNHNY and CDR2 is SVGAGI (reference sequence). The CDR3 spells CASSSRGNNEQFF. The CDR3 DNA follows: TGTGCCAGCAGTTCCCGAGGAAACAATGAGCAGTTCTTC.